This T cell receptor (beta chain) appears in the sequencing data of a study of T cell responses to AZD1222 COVID-19 vaccine. The CDR3 is 12 residues long. About this clone itself: Its antigen is not known. One junction end disagrees with the germline gene, perhaps due to a read error.

General study points: Two AZD1222 doses significantly raised spike-specific TCR breadth and depth over controls. CD4 TCRs associated with vaccination spanned spike, dominating at 160-218 and 743-854. Nearly half of the spike-specific TCRs reportedly recognize variant regions that carry no mutations.

Using immunoSEQ multiplex PCR, the repertoire was profiled, and TCRdb retains in-frame clones only, with some absent. This table has 130,000 to 150,000 clones, roughly nine tenths appearing once. The chain joins TRBV12-3 or TRBV12-4 to TRBJ1-2; D is uncertain. The sequencing used peripheral blood, collected on day 0 of AZD1222 vaccination. The receptor's source is an adult in good health. The CDR3 DNA is TGTGCCAGCAGTCGCCAACGGGGATTTGCAGACTTC. This translates into CASSRQRGFADF.